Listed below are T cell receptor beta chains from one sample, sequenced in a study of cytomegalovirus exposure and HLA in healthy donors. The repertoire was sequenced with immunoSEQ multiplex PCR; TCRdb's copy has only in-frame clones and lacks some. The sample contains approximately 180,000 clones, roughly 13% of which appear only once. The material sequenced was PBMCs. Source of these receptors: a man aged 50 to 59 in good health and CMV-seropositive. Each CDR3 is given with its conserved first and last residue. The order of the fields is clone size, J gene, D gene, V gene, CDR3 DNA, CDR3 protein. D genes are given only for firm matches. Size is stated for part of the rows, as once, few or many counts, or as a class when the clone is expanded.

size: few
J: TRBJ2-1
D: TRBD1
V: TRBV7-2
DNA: TGTGCCAGCAGCTCCCAGGGGGCAAACAATGAGCAGTTCTTC
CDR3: CASSSQGANNEQFF

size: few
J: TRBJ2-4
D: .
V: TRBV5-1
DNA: TGCGCCAGCAGTTCTACGGGTCCCCCGGGAAACATTCAGTACTTC
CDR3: CASSSTGPPGNIQYF

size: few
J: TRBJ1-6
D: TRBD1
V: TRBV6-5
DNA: TGTGCCAGCAGTTATGAGGGACAGGGCAATTCACCCCTCCACTTT
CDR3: CASSYEGQGNSPLHF

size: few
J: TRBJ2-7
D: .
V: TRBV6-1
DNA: TGTGCCAGCAGTGAAAGGCGGCTAGCTGCCTACGAGCAGTACTTC
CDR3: CASSERRLAAYEQYF

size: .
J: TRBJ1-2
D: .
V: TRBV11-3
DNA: TGTGCCGGGGACTGCTTCCTCGGCTACACCTTC
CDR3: CAGDCFLGYTF

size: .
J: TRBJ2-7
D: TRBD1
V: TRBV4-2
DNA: TGTGCCAGCAGCCTATCCCCCGGGACAGACTCCTACGAGCAGTACTTC
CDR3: CASSLSPGTDSYEQYF

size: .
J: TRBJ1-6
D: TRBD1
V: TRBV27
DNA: TGTGCCCCCGGGACAGCCTATAATTCACCCCTCCACTTT
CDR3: CAPGTAYNSPLHF

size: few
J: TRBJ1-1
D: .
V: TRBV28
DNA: TGTGCCAGCAGTTTACTGGCCACTGAAGCTTTCTTT
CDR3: CASSLLATEAFF

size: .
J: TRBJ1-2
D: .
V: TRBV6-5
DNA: TGTGCCAGCAGTCGAGCAGGAGGGTACAGGTACACCTTC
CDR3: CASSRAGGYRYTF

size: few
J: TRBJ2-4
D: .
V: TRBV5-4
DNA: TGTGCCAGCAGCTTTTACGGAGCCAAAAACATTCAGTACTTC
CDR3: CASSFYGAKNIQYF

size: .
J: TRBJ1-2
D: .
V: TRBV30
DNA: TGTGCCTGGACCATACACGGGGGAACGAATGGCTACACCTTC
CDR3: CAWTIHGGTNGYTF

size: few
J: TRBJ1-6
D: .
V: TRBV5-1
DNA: TGCGCCAGCCGAAAGGGGCAGGTCGAGAATTCACCCCTCCACTTT
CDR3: CASRKGQVENSPLHF

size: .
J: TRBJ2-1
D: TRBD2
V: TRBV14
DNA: TGTGCCAGCAGCCAAGATTTGGCGGGGGTTGAGTTCTTC
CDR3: CASSQDLAGVEFF

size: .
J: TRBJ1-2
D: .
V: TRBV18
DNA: TGTGCCAGCTCATCAGGGAATGGCTACACCTTC
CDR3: CASSSGNGYTF

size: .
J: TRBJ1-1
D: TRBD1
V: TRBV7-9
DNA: TGTGCCAGCAGCTTTGACAGGGGGTCGGGGCGAGCTTTCTTT
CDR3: CASSFDRGSGRAFF

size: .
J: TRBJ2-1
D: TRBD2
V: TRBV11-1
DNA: TGTGCCAGCAGCTTAGGCGGGGGGGGAAAGCAGTTCTTC
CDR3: CASSLGGGGKQFF

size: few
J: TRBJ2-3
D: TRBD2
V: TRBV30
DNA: TGTGCCTGGACCAGAGCGGGGGCACTCACAGATACGCAGTATTTT
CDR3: CAWTRAGALTDTQYF

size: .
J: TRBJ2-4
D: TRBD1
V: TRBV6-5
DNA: TGTGCCAGCAGTTACTCCGACAGGGGTAACATTCAGTACTTC
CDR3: CASSYSDRGNIQYF

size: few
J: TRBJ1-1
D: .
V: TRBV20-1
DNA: TGCAGTGCTCCCCGCACTGAAGCTTTCTTT
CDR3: CSAPRTEAFF

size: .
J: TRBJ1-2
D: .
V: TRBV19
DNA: TGTGCCAGTAGTATATCCAAAGGCGCGGATGGCTACACCTTC
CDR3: CASSISKGADGYTF

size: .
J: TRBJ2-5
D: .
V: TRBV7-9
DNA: TGTGCCAGCACATTATCCGGAGGGTATATGGAGACCCAGTACTTC
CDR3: CASTLSGGYMETQYF

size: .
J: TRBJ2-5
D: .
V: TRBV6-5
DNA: TGTGCCAGCAGCCAGTTGGGAGAGGGAGAGACCCAGTACTTC
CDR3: CASSQLGEGETQYF

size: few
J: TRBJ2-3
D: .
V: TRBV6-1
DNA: TGTGCCAGCAGTGACCCCGGACACACAGATACGCAGTATTTT
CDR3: CASSDPGHTDTQYF

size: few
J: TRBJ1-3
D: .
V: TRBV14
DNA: TGTGCCAGCAGCCCCCCAGGGGTTGGAAACACCATATATTTT
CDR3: CASSPPGVGNTIYF

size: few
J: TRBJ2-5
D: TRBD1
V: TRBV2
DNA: TGTGCCAGCAGCGGGAACAGGGGAAGAGAGACCCAGTACTTC
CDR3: CASSGNRGRETQYF

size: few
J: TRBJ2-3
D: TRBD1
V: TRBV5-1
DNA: TGCGCCAGCGGACAGGGGTCGGGAACAGATACGCAGTATTTT
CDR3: CASGQGSGTDTQYF

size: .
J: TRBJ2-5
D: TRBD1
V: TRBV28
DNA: TGTGCCAGCAGTGCCCAGACAGGGTACCAAGAGACCCAGTACTTC
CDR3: CASSAQTGYQETQYF

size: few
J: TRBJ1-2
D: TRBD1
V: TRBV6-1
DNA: TGTGCCGAGGGGACAGGGGTTTACTATGGCTACACCTTC
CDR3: CAEGTGVYYGYTF

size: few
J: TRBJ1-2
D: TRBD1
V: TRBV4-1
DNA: TGCGCCAGCAGCCAGGGTGGGGGGGCCAGGGGGCCCCTTGGCTACACCTTC
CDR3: CASSQGGGARGPLGYTF

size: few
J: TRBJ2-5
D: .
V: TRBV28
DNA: TGTGCCAGCAGTAGACAGGTTTCAGAGACCCAGTACTTC
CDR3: CASSRQVSETQYF

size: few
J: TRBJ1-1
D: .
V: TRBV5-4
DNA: TGTGCCAGCAGCACGGACAGAATGAACACTGAAGCTTTCTTT
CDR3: CASSTDRMNTEAFF

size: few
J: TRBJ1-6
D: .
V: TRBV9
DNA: TGTGCCAGCAGCGCCGGACAGAATTATTCACCCCTCCACTTT
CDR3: CASSAGQNYSPLHF

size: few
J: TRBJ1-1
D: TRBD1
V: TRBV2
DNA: TGTGCCAGCAGTAGAGACAGGGGTATTGAAGCTTTCTTT
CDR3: CASSRDRGIEAFF

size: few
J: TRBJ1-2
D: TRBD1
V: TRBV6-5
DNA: TGTGCCAGCAGTTACACGAGGACAGGGAGGAACTATGGCTACACCTTC
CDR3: CASSYTRTGRNYGYTF

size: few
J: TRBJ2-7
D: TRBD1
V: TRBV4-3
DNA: TGCGCCAGCAGCCATTTGGGACAGGGCCTCTACGAGCAGTACTTC
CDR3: CASSHLGQGLYEQYF

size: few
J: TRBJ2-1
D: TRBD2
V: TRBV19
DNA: TGTGCCAGTAGTGCCCGACTAGCGGGCTCCTACAATGAGCAGTTCTTC
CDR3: CASSARLAGSYNEQFF

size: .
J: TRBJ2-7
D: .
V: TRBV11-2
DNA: TGCGGGAGCGCTCAGGACTTCATTAGCGAGCAGTACTTC
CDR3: CGSAQDFISEQYF